These 5 T cell receptor beta chains were sequenced from one sample in a study of blood T cell repertoires in COVID-19. Measured with immunoSEQ multiplex PCR; TCRdb has only the in-frame clones, and not every one. Of roughly 250,000 clones in the sample, more than 70% were seen once. The material sequenced was PBMCs or T cells enriched from blood (not recorded which). The receptors stem from a middle-aged woman with acute COVID-19.

The V and J genes are TRBV5-6 and TRBJ2-6; 10 positions agree with TRBD1. Per germline, CDR1 SGHDT and CDR2 YYEEEE. CDR3 length: 17 residues. Trimming at V came to 2 bases and at J to 8 bases, leaving 10 bases not matched to a gene. CDR3 coding DNA: TGTGCCAGCAGCTTTGGTCCCGTGACAGGGGGCCCCAACGTCCTGACTTTC. This gives the protein CASSFGPVTGGPNVLTF.

The chain carries TRBV18 and TRBJ1-1, with TRBD1 identical over 7 bases. The CDR3 loop spans 14 amino acids. The trim removed 2 bases at V and 5 bases at J, leaving 5 bases unmatched. Germline-derived CDR1 and CDR2 are KGHSH and LQKENI. The CDR3 DNA is TGTGCCAGCTCACCAGAGGGGGCGGCTACTGAAGCTTTCTTT. Protein sequence: CASSPEGAATEAFF.

The gene calls are TRBV6-5 and TRBJ1-2; 8 bases are a match to TRBD1. This CDR3 is built from 15 residues. Germline V CDR1 and CDR2: MNHEY, SVGAGI. V trimming: 3 bases; J trimming: 4 bases; junction bases outside the gene matches: 7. In DNA form, the CDR3 reads TGTGCCAGCAGTTATACGACAGGGGCGATCTATGGCTACACCTTC. It is translated as CASSYTTGAIYGYTF.

This clone was found once. This chain connects TRBV7-2 to TRBJ2-1; a weak D match, TRBD2 (5 bases). The CDR3 spans 13 residues. The V end lost 3 bases, the J end lost 9 bases, and 12 bases lay between the germline ends. From germline, CDR1 is SGHTA and CDR2 FQGNSA. The CDR3 bases are TGTGCCAGCAGCTTTAACCCCGAGGGTGAGCAGTTCTTC. It yields the protein CASSFNPEGEQFF.

Note on this clone: Germline is not matched at one junction end, which may reflect a read error. The J gene is TRBJ2-1, the V gene TRBV6-5; 7 nucleotides align to TRBD1. The CDR3 length is 14 residues. Germline V gives CDR1 MNHEY, CDR2 SVGAGI. The CDR3 region has the DNA TGTGCCAGCAGTTCCGGGACAGTCTACAGTGAGCAGTTCTTC. This sequence encodes CASSSGTVYSEQFF.